What follows are 32 T cell receptor beta chains derived from one specimen sequenced in a study of blood T cell repertoires in COVID-19. Repertoires were generated with immunoSEQ multiplex PCR, while TCRdb's copy carries only in-frame clones and drops some. The table includes almost 250,000 clones, around nine tenths detected once. Sequenced sample: peripheral blood. The receptors derive from a woman aged 60 to 75 who had recovered from COVID-19.

The chain couples TRBV7-3 to TRBJ2-1; 8 bases are shared with TRBD2. Germline CDR1 reads SGHTA; CDR2 reads FQGTGA. CDR3 length: 14 amino acids. After removal of 6 bases from V and 7 bases from J, the junction contained 8 bases not matched to a gene. CDR3 loop: CASRGSGGGNEQFF. The CDR3 DNA sequence: TGTGCCAGCAGAGGGAGCGGGGGTGGGAATGAGCAGTTCTTC. The full variable domain, in which reference TRBV7-3 and TRBJ2-1 provide the parts outside the CDR3, is GAGVSQTPSNKVTEKGKYVELRCDPISGHTALYWYRQSLGQGPEFLIYFQGTGAADDSGLPNDRFFAVRPEGSVSTLKIQRTERGDSAVYLCASRGSGGGNEQFFGPGTRLTVL.

The chain has TRBV19 and TRBJ1-5, with D unclear. This CDR3 comprises 14 residues. The germline CDR1 and CDR2 sequences are LNHDA and SQIVND (reference sequence). V gave up 0 bases and J gave up 7 bases, with 10 bases separating them. In nucleotides, the CDR3 is TGTGCCAGTAGTATAGAGGTAGAGGGACAGCCCCAGCATTTT. It codes for CASSIEVEGQPQHF.

This chain uses TRBV2 with TRBJ1-2; 7 bases are a match to TRBD1. The V gene's germline CDR1 is SNHLY and CDR2 FYNNEI. V was pared by 6 bases and J by 3 bases, with 7 bases of the junction left unmatched. The CDR3 contains 14 residues. The DNA for the CDR3 is TGTGCCAGCAGGGACCACGGACAGGACTATGGCTACACCTTC. Translation gives CASRDHGQDYGYTF.

The V call is TRBV2, the J call TRBJ1-6, with D perhaps TRBD1 (5 bases). In germline, CDR1 is SNHLY, CDR2 FYNNEI. V gave up 7 bases and J gave up 0 bases, with 10 bases separating them. The CDR3 sequence is 15 residues long. CDR3 residues: CASKWDFSYNSPLHF. The CDR3 DNA reads TGTGCCAGCAAGTGGGACTTCTCCTATAATTCACCCCTCCACTTT.

The genes are TRBV6-1 and TRBJ1-1; TRBD1 is a possible D gene (5 bases). The V and J ends lost 3 bases and 1 base respectively, with 9 bases between them. This CDR3 is 14 amino acids long. Germline V CDR1 and CDR2: MNHNS, SASEGT. CDR3 region: CASSEGGGNTEAFF. Here the CDR3 DNA reads TGTGCCAGCAGTGAGGGGGGTGGGAACACTGAAGCTTTCTTT.

The chain recombines TRBV20-1 with TRBJ2-5; D is perhaps TRBD2 (6 bases). In germline, CDR1 is DFQATT, CDR2 SNEGSKA (reference sequence). The CDR3 length is 12 residues. Trimming stripped 3 bases from V and 7 bases from J, with 12 bases between. The CDR3 loop is CSASLGRWTQYF. The CDR3 DNA is TGCAGTGCTAGTCTGGGGAGGTGGACCCAGTACTTC.

The chain uses TRBV28 and TRBJ2-3, with 13 bases fitting TRBD2. This CDR3 region has 16 residues. Germline V CDR1 and CDR2: MDHEN, SYDVKM. V dropped 5 bases and J dropped 4; count of bases not matched to a gene: 6. CDR3 in DNA: TGTGCCAGCAGTACAACTAGCGGGGGGGCACCAGATACGCAGTATTTT. Amino acid sequence: CASSTTSGGAPDTQYF.

Points on this clone: This sample also contains other DNA sequences that code for the same CDR3. V usage is TRBV18 and J usage is TRBJ1-5, with a possible D match to TRBD1 (5 bases). V was clipped by 0 bases and J by 7 bases, with 13 bases between them. CDR1 is KGHSH, CDR2 LQKENI, per germline. The CDR3 runs 15 residues. The CDR3 DNA follows: TGTGCCAGCTCACCACCCGTTGGGGCTGGACAGCCCCAGCATTTT. Protein: CASSPPVGAGQPQHF.

CDR3 nucleotides: TGTGCCAGCAGTTCGCCTAGCGGGGGGTACTACGAGCAGTACTTC. This codes for CASSSPSGGYYEQYF. The chain couples TRBV6-5 to TRBJ2-7; 11 bases align to TRBD2. The CDR3 length is 15 residues. Germline V gene lookup returns CDR1 MNHEY and CDR2 SVGAGI. The junction had 5 bases not matched to a gene; V was cut back by 4 bases and J by 3 bases.

This clone showed up just once. The chain employs TRBV11-2 and TRBJ2-5; D gene unclear. The germline V gene has CDR1 SGHAT and CDR2 FQNNGV. Trimming stripped 5 bases from V and 6 bases from J, with 16 bases between. This CDR3 is built from 14 residues. CDR3 sequence reads: CASSPIRVRKTQYF. CDR3 coding DNA: TGTGCCAGCAGCCCCATTAGAGTGAGGAAGACCCAGTACTTC.

This clone was seen a handful of times. This chain joins TRBV15 and TRBJ1-2, with TRBD1 as a possible D gene (5 bases). Germline CDR1 LNHNV, CDR2 YYDKDF (reference sequence). The ends were cut back, 1 base at V and 2 bases at J, with 17 bases in the middle. The CDR3 totals 17 residues. The CDR3 sequence is CATSRARLDKGNYGYTF. The DNA for the CDR3 is TGTGCCACCAGCAGAGCGCGACTAGACAAGGGGAACTATGGCTACACCTTC.

V is TRBV25-1 and J is TRBJ2-2; no clear D. CDR1 and CDR2 (germline): MGHDK, SYGVNS. Trimming took off 0 bases at V and 5 bases at J, with 4 bases between the two ends. The CDR3 is made up of 13 amino acids. The CDR3 region has the DNA TGTGCCAGCAGTGAATACGGGACCGGGGAGCTGTTTTTT. It is translated as CASSEYGTGELFF.

The chain links TRBV6-1 to TRBJ1-4; 10 bases are shared with TRBD1. V lost 3 bases, J lost 7 bases, and 2 bases stayed unmatched. CDR1 is MNHNS and CDR2 is SASEGT in the germline V gene. The CDR3 spans 14 residues. The CDR3 region has the DNA TGTGCCAGCAGTGAGACAGGGGGCGTTGAAAAACTGTTTTTT. Its translation is CASSETGGVEKLFF.

The chain joins TRBV5-1 to TRBJ1-1; D possibly corresponds to TRBD1 (5 bases). Per the germline V gene, CDR1 is SGHRS and CDR2 is YFSETQ. Trimming left V 4 bases short and J 1 base short, with 11 bases between. The CDR3 is made up of 14 amino acids. The CDR3 region is CASSGGFQNTEAFF. The DNA for the CDR3 is TGCGCCAGCAGCGGGGGGTTCCAGAACACTGAAGCTTTCTTT. Variable domain in full (rest from reference TRBV5-1 and TRBJ1-1): KAGVTQTPRYLIKTRGQQVTLSCSPISGHRSVSWYQQTPGQGLQFLFEYFSETQRNKGNFPGRFSGRQFSNSRSEMNVSTLELGDSALYLCASSGGFQNTEAFFGQGTRLTVV.

The rearrangement joins TRBV2 to TRBJ1-5, with TRBD1 matching over 9 bases. CDR3 length: 16 amino acids. V shed 2 bases and J 4 bases; nucleotides not matched to a gene: 6. Germline V gene sequence: CDR1 SNHLY, CDR2 FYNNEI. This CDR3 is CASSETQGARNQPQHF. The CDR3, as DNA: TGTGCCAGCAGTGAAACACAGGGGGCTCGGAATCAGCCCCAGCATTTT. Variable domain in full (rest from reference TRBV2 and TRBJ1-5): EPEVTQTPSHQVTQMGQEVILRCVPISNHLYFYWYRQILGQKVEFLVSFYNNEISEKSEIFDDQFSVERPDGSNFTLKIRSTKLEDSAMYFCASSETQGARNQPQHFGDGTRLSIL.

This rearrangement joins TRBV5-1 to TRBJ1-3, with TRBD1 matching 9 bases. There are 14 residues in the CDR3. V lost 4 bases to trimming and J lost 4 bases; unmatched junction nucleotides: 3. The V gene's germline CDR1 is SGHRS and CDR2 YFSETQ. The CDR3 sequence is CASSEGTGGNTIYF. CDR3 bases: TGCGCCAGCAGCGAGGGGACAGGGGGAAACACCATATATTTT. Drawing the rest from reference TRBV5-1 and TRBJ1-3, the complete variable domain is KAGVTQTPRYLIKTRGQQVTLSCSPISGHRSVSWYQQTPGQGLQFLFEYFSETQRNKGNFPGRFSGRQFSNSRSEMNVSTLELGDSALYLCASSEGTGGNTIYFGEGSWLTVV.

This chain joins TRBV2 and TRBJ2-3; D is ambiguous. Trimming removed 3 bases from V and 3 bases from J, with 10 bases in between. Germline loops: CDR1 SNHLY, CDR2 FYNNEI. The CDR3 consists of 14 residues. CDR3 DNA sequence: TGTGCCAGCAGTGAGTTCCTCCGTACAGATACGCAGTATTTT. It codes for CASSEFLRTDTQYF.

On this clone: Other DNA sequences within the sample encode an identical CDR3. The chain employs TRBV12-3 or TRBV12-4 and TRBJ1-2; TRBD1 matches 9 bases. V trimming: 3 bases; J trimming: 7 bases; junction bases outside the gene matches: 3. This CDR3 comprises 13 residues. The CDR3 DNA sequence: TGTGCCAGCAGTTTGGGACAGGGCTCTGGCTACACCTTC. This codes for CASSLGQGSGYTF.

This clone was recorded only once. The V and J genes are TRBV7-3 and TRBJ1-1; TRBD1 matches 7 bases. CDR1 SGHTA and CDR2 FQGTGA come from the germline V gene. Germline trimming cut 4 bases from V and 14 bases from J; bases unmatched to any gene: 10. CDR3 length: 12 residues. The CDR3 here is CASSSQGGLLFF. The DNA of the CDR3 is TGTGCCAGCAGCTCCCAGGGGGGTTTACTATTCTTT.

CDR3 nucleotides: TGCGCCAGCAGCCAAGGAGGCGCCTGGATGTTCTCAGATACGCAGTATTTT. It translates to CASSQGGAWMFSDTQYF. The chain has TRBV4-3 and TRBJ2-3; D is ambiguous. CDR1 is LGHNA and CDR2 is YSLEER in the germline V gene. Trimming shortened V by 1 base and J by 4 bases, and 18 bases separated the two germline ends. CDR3 length: 17 residues.

This chain links TRBV12-5 with TRBJ2-7, with 7 bases lining up with TRBD1. CDR3 length equals 15 residues. In germline, CDR1 is LGHNT, CDR2 FRNRAP. Trimming removed 6 bases from V and 0 bases from J; junction bases left unmatched: 8. For the CDR3, the DNA is TGTGCTAGTGGAGACGACAGGGACCTCTCCTACGAGCAGTACTTC. It yields the protein CASGDDRDLSYEQYF.

The gene calls are TRBV7-8 and TRBJ1-5; 7 bases agree with TRBD1. Per germline, CDR1 SGHVS and CDR2 FQNEAQ. Trimming took 1 base from V and 6 from J; bases not matched to a gene: 12. CDR3 length: 17 amino acids. The CDR3 DNA is TGTGCCAGCAGCTTAGGGTTTAGACAGGGTGGAACTCAGCCCCAGCATTTT. Translating gives CASSLGFRQGGTQPQHF.

The chain carries TRBV5-1 and TRBJ1-1; D possibly corresponds to TRBD1 (5 bases). The V end was cut by 1 base, the J end by 0 bases, with 13 bases between. The length of the CDR3 is 16 residues. Germline CDR1 SGHRS, CDR2 YFSETQ. The CDR3 region has the DNA TGCGCCAGCAGCTTGTCGGTGACAGTCATGAACACTGAAGCTTTCTTT. It yields the protein CASSLSVTVMNTEAFF.

The chain combines TRBV6-5 with TRBJ1-5; D is ambiguous. Between the trimmed V and J ends, which lost 6 bases and 3 bases, there was a span of 12 bases. CDR3 length: 14 amino acids. The germline gives CDR1 MNHEY, CDR2 SVGAGI. CDR3 nucleotides: TGTGCCAGCAGGCTATACGGGTTCAATCAGCCCCAGCATTTT. It specifies CASRLYGFNQPQHF.

In this sample, this clone turned up a few times. This chain uses TRBV15 with TRBJ2-2; D is ambiguous. V lost 4 bases and J lost 1, with 4 bases in between. The CDR3 extends over 13 amino acids. Germline assignment: CDR1 LNHNV and CDR2 YYDKDF (reference sequence). CDR3 in amino acids: CATSTRNTGELFF. The CDR3 coding sequence is TGTGCCACCAGCACCAGGAACACCGGGGAGCTGTTTTTT.

This chain joins TRBV29-1 and TRBJ2-7, with 9 bases lining up with TRBD1. Per the germline V gene, CDR1 is SQVTM and CDR2 is ANQGSEA. The CDR3 runs 12 residues. Trimming cost V 7 bases and J 3 bases; bases outside gene matches: 4. CDR3 DNA: TGCAGCGGACTGACAGGGGGCTACGAGCAGTACTTC. This translates into CSGLTGGYEQYF.

This clone was observed a single time. The chain is built from TRBV28 and TRBJ2-7; maybe TRBD1 (6 bases). The germline gives CDR1 MDHEN, CDR2 SYDVKM. V was clipped by 7 bases and J by 1 base, with 14 bases between them. CDR3 length: 14 amino acids. The CDR3 sequence is CASTRTEPSYEQYF. CDR3 DNA sequence: TGTGCCAGCACCCGGACAGAACCTTCCTACGAGCAGTACTTC.

This sequence joins TRBV12-3 or TRBV12-4 and TRBJ1-2; possible D gene TRBD1, 5 bases. Trimming took off 4 bases at V and 7 bases at J, with 13 bases between the two ends. The CDR3 sequence is 13 residues long. The CDR3 bases are TGTGCCAGCAGTTCAGGACAAAGGCGTGGCTACACCTTC. This gives the protein CASSSGQRRGYTF.

V gene TRBV7-6 combines with J gene TRBJ1-6, with TRBD1 matching over 8 bases. Germline V gene data show CDR1 as SGHVS and CDR2 as FNYEAQ. V trimming: 1 base; J trimming: 7 bases; junction bases outside the gene matches: 9. This CDR3 is 17 amino acids long. Written as DNA, the CDR3 is TGTGCCAGCAGCTTAGAGGTGGCAGGGGGCTTGAATTCACCCCTCCACTTT. Protein: CASSLEVAGGLNSPLHF.

This clone was seen just once. The chain joins TRBV27 to TRBJ1-5, with TRBD1 matching 8 bases. Looked up from germline, CDR1 is MNHEY and CDR2 is SMNVEV (reference sequence). The V and J ends lost 6 bases and 7 bases, in that order; junction bases with no gene match: 11. This CDR3 has 15 residues. CDR3 in DNA: TGTGCCAGCAGCCCGCGCCTGACAGGGGACCAGCCCCAGCATTTT. Translating it yields CASSPRLTGDQPQHF.

In DNA form, the CDR3 reads TGTGCCAGCAGCCAAGGAGGGTATGACCCGGGCGGCTACACCTTC. It translates to CASSQGGYDPGGYTF. The genes are TRBV3-1 (or the pseudogene TRBV3-2) and TRBJ1-2; D ambiguous. V dropped 1 base and J dropped 8 bases, with 17 bases sitting between them. Germline CDR1 is LGHDT and CDR2 is YNNKEL (reference sequence). This CDR3 has 15 residues.

This chain links TRBV19 with TRBJ1-5; 8 positions match TRBD1. This CDR3 contains 14 residues. The trim removed 5 bases at V and 9 bases at J, leaving 9 bases unmatched. Germline CDR1 reads LNHDA; CDR2 reads SQIVND (reference sequence). The CDR3 DNA reads TGTGCCAGTAGTGACTTGACAGGGGCTCGGCCCCAGCATTTT. Protein product: CASSDLTGARPQHF.